The 25 T cell receptor beta chains in this list originate from one sample, sequenced in a study of early T cells in non-severe SARS-CoV-2 infection. TCRdb analysed the 5' RACE reads with MiXCR anew, one entry per CDR3 protein. The table shows some 67,000 distinct CDR3 sequences, with roughly 13% occurring only once. Sequencing was carried out using whole blood. These receptors originate from an adult who was a healthcare worker with PCR-confirmed SARS-CoV-2 infection or an uninfected control (not recorded which).

The chain recombines TRBV7-6 with TRBJ2-7; D is unresolved. In germline, CDR1 is SGHVS, CDR2 FNYEAQ. The ends were cut back, 5 bases at V and 3 bases at J, with 17 bases in the middle. The CDR3 covers 15 residues. CDR3 protein: CASSAMADHRYEQYF. CDR3 sequence (DNA): TGTGCCAGCAGCGCAATGGCGGACCATCGCTACGAGCAGTACTTC. Together with reference TRBV7-6 and TRBJ2-7, the CDR3 gives the full variable domain: GAGVSQSPRYKVTKRGQDVALRCDPISGHVSLYWYRQALGQGPEFLTYFNYEAQQDKSGLPNDRFSAERPEGSISTLTIQRTEQRDSAMYRCASSAMADHRYEQYFGPGTRLTVT.

The chain couples TRBV3-1 to TRBJ1-1; TRBD1 is a possible D gene (5 bases). CDR1 is LGHDT, CDR2 YNNKEL, per germline (reference sequence). V shed 2 bases and J shed 6 bases, with 13 bases lying between them. This CDR3 spans 14 amino acids. The chain's CDR3 is CASSQRGGTSEAFF. In nucleotides, the CDR3 is TGTGCCAGCAGCCAACGAGGAGGGACGTCTGAAGCTTTCTTT.

V usage is TRBV29-1 and J usage is TRBJ2-1; D call uncertain. Germline assignment: CDR1 SQVTM and CDR2 ANQGSEA. This CDR3 has 13 amino acids. The ends were cut back, 4 bases at V and 1 base at J, with 8 bases in the middle. CDR3: CSVVGQSYNEQFF. The CDR3 DNA follows: TGCAGCGTTGTCGGCCAGTCCTACAATGAGCAGTTCTTC.

The chain carries TRBV12-3 or TRBV12-4 and TRBJ2-3, with D unresolved. The CDR3 spans 13 residues. V lost 5 bases, J lost 4 bases, and 10 bases lay in between. The CDR3 spells CASSALRADTQYF. CDR3 DNA sequence: TGTGCCAGCAGTGCCCTCCGCGCAGATACGCAGTATTTT.

The genes are TRBV5-6 and TRBJ2-7; the D gene is possibly TRBD1 (6 bases). V was cut by 1 base and J by 3 bases, with 11 bases left in between. Germline V gene lookup returns CDR1 SGHDT and CDR2 YYEEEE. The CDR3 spans 14 residues. The DNA for the CDR3 is TGTGCCAGCAGCTTGACAGGGATCTACTACGAGCAGTACTTC. Translation: CASSLTGIYYEQYF.

This clonotype was seen a handful of times. Its ends do not fully match the called genes, so a read error is possible. The genes are TRBV10-3 and TRBJ1-6; 8 nucleotides align to TRBD1. The CDR3 has 14 amino acids. In germline, CDR1 is ENHRY, CDR2 SYGVKD. CDR3 sequence: CASKDRAVSSPPHF. CDR3 coding DNA: TGTGCCTCCAAGGACAGGGCAGTAAGTTCACCCCCCCACTTT.

The table lists this clonotype with a few counts. The chain recombines TRBV12-3 or TRBV12-4 with TRBJ2-6, with D possibly TRBD1 on 6 matching bases. Trimming removed 3 bases at V and 0 bases at J, with 15 bases between. This CDR3 spans 18 amino acids. The CDR3 DNA is TGTGCCAGCAGTTTTAAACAGGGTTGGCGCTCTGGGGCCAACGTCCTGACTTTC. Protein product: CASSFKQGWRSGANVLTF.

V gene TRBV7-9 combines with J gene TRBJ2-7, with D unresolved. Germline CDR1 is SEHNR and CDR2 is FQNEAQ (reference sequence). There are 14 residues in the CDR3. With 0 bases removed from V and 2 bases from J, the gap between germline ends came to 8 bases. The CDR3 sequence is CASSLANGPYEQYF. The CDR3, as DNA: TGTGCCAGCAGCTTAGCGAACGGACCCTACGAGCAGTACTTC.

In its sample, this clonotype was seen many times. The chain uses TRBV7-2 and TRBJ2-3; possibly TRBD1 for D (6 bases). This CDR3 is built from 16 residues. Germline CDR1 is SGHTA and CDR2 is FQGNSA. Trimming left V 2 bases short and J 4 bases short, with 16 bases between. In DNA form, the CDR3 reads TGTGCCAGCAGCTTAAACTTTGGGCAGGGGTCAGATACGCAGTATTTT. Protein: CASSLNFGQGSDTQYF.

This clonotype was found a few times. The chain employs TRBV5-1 and TRBJ1-6, with D tentatively TRBD1 (6 bases). The V and J ends lost 4 bases and 6 bases respectively, with 11 bases between them. Looked up from germline, CDR1 is SGHRS and CDR2 is YFSETQ. This CDR3 spans 14 amino acids. CDR3: CASSQDSLNSPLHF. The CDR3 coding sequence is TGCGCCAGCAGCCAGGACAGCCTTAATTCACCCCTCCACTTT.

This clonotype was detected ten times or more. The CDR3 DNA follows: TGTGCCAGCAGTTCGGCCGGGACAGGGGAAGGAAGGAGCTCCTACGAGCAGTACTTC. It specifies CASSSAGTGEGRSSYEQYF. The chain couples TRBV6-2 or TRBV6-3 to TRBJ2-7; 10 bases align to TRBD1. This CDR3 region has 19 residues. V shed 4 bases, J shed 0 bases, and the junction held 15 bases outside the gene matches. Germline values: CDR1 MNHEY, CDR2 SVGEGT.

The rearrangement joins TRBV5-1 to TRBJ2-2; D gene unclear. The CDR3 is 18 amino acids. CDR1 and CDR2 from the germline V gene are SGHRS and YFSETQ. V was shortened by 5 bases and J by 3 bases, with 23 bases between the two germline ends. The CDR3 is CASSKPDLRSWDTGELFF. The CDR3 nucleotides are TGCGCCAGCAGTAAGCCAGATCTACGATCATGGGACACCGGGGAGCTGTTTTTT. Full variable domain (missing parts from reference TRBV5-1 and TRBJ2-2): KAGVTQTPRYLIKTRGQQVTLSCSPISGHRSVSWYQQTPGQGLQFLFEYFSETQRNKGNFPGRFSGRQFSNSRSEMNVSTLELGDSALYLCASSKPDLRSWDTGELFFGEGSRLTVL.

The sample holds many counts of this clonotype. V is TRBV10-3 and J is TRBJ2-6; D gene ambiguous. V dropped 8 bases and J dropped 0 bases, with 11 bases sitting between them. Germline V lookup: CDR1 ENHRY, CDR2 SYGVKD. The CDR3 runs to 15 residues. In DNA, the CDR3 is TGTGCCATCGGAGACACCAACTCTGGGGCCAACGTCCTGACTTTC. Encoded protein: CAIGDTNSGANVLTF.

This clonotype occurred a few times. This chain uses TRBV11-2 with TRBJ2-1, with 10 nucleotides matching TRBD2. The CDR3 loop spans 13 amino acids. V lost 5 bases to trimming and J lost 7 bases; unmatched junction nucleotides: 2. CDR1 and CDR2 from the germline V gene are SGHAT and FQNNGV. The CDR3 reads CASSRSGRNEQFF. CDR3 DNA: TGTGCCAGCAGCCGTAGCGGGAGGAATGAGCAGTTCTTC.

This clonotype was picked up a small number of times. The V and J genes are TRBV9 and TRBJ2-2; D may be TRBD1 or TRBD2 (5 bases each). The CDR3 totals 14 residues. Trimming left V 0 bases short and J 6 bases short, with 9 bases between. Looked up from germline, CDR1 is SGDLS and CDR2 is YYNGEE. For the CDR3, the DNA is TGTGCCAGCAGCGTAGTTCGGGGCGCCGGGGAGCTGTTTTTT. It encodes CASSVVRGAGELFF.

This clonotype has ten or more counts. The J gene is TRBJ2-2, the V gene TRBV5-6; D is undetermined. The CDR3 extends over 15 amino acids. Germline CDR1 is SGHDT and CDR2 is YYEEEE. Trimming took off 0 bases at V and 0 bases at J, with 6 bases between the two ends. The CDR3 region is CASSLDDSNTGELFF. CDR3 DNA sequence: TGTGCCAGCAGCTTGGACGACTCGAACACCGGGGAGCTGTTTTTT. The complete variable domain, with remaining parts taken from reference TRBV5-6 and TRBJ2-2, reads DAGVTQSPTHLIKTRGQQVTLRCSPKSGHDTVSWYQQALGQGPQFIFQYYEEEERQRGNFPDRFSGHQFPNYSSELNVNALLLGDSALYLCASSLDDSNTGELFFGEGSRLTVL.

The chain combines TRBV29-1 with TRBJ1-1; D is unclear. This CDR3 is built from 13 residues. Trimming removed 7 bases at V and 5 bases at J, with 17 bases between. Looked up from germline, CDR1 is SQVTM and CDR2 is ANQGSEA. The CDR3 here is CSAAPGGGTEAFF. CDR3 DNA: TGCAGCGCAGCCCCAGGCGGTGGAACTGAAGCTTTCTTT.

The table lists this clonotype with a few counts. The rearrangement uses TRBV7-9 and TRBJ2-7, with 7 bases lining up with TRBD1. Germline CDR1 and CDR2: SEHNR and FQNEAQ (reference sequence). CDR3 length: 14 amino acids. V dropped 3 bases and J dropped 5; count of bases not matched to a gene: 7. The CDR3: CASSFDRDVDEQYF. CDR3 sequence (DNA): TGTGCCAGCAGCTTCGACAGGGATGTGGACGAGCAGTACTTC. The entire variable domain, with the rest obtained from reference TRBV7-9 and TRBJ2-7, is as follows: DTGVSQNPRHKITKRGQNVTFRCDPISEHNRLYWYRQTLGQGPEFLTYFQNEAQLEKSRLLSDRFSAERPKGSFSTLEIQRTEQGDSAMYLCASSFDRDVDEQYFGPGTRLTVT.

This clonotype came up a few times. This chain links TRBV6-2 or TRBV6-3 with TRBJ1-1; D gene ambiguous. The CDR3 consists of 12 residues. V was clipped by 5 bases and J by 10 bases, with 14 bases between them. Germline values: CDR1 MNHEY, CDR2 SVGEGT. This CDR3 is CASSQTRNSAFF. In DNA form, the CDR3 reads TGTGCCAGCAGTCAGACCCGGAATTCAGCTTTCTTT.

The rearrangement joins TRBV2 to TRBJ2-3, with TRBD1 matching 7 bases. This CDR3 has 15 amino acids. CDR1 is SNHLY and CDR2 is FYNNEI in the germline V gene. The V gene end was trimmed by 6 bases and the J gene end by 5 bases; junction bases not matched to a gene: 11. CDR3 bases: TGTGCCAGCAGCGGACAGGAGATAGGACTAGATACGCAGTATTTT. It codes for CASSGQEIGLDTQYF.

This clonotype was picked up a small number of times. The chain links TRBV6-2 or TRBV6-3 to TRBJ2-2; D is possibly TRBD1 (5 bases). Trimming left V 7 bases short and J 3 bases short, with 21 bases between. This CDR3 is 17 amino acids long. CDR1 and CDR2 from the germline V gene are MNHEY and SVGEGT. CDR3 sequence: CASNGGLHQGDTGELFF. The CDR3, as DNA: TGTGCCAGCAACGGTGGGCTGCACCAAGGGGACACCGGGGAGCTGTTTTTT.

The chain carries TRBV5-6 and TRBJ1-1; no firm D call. The CDR3 runs 12 residues. Trimming pared 2 bases from V and 5 bases from J, leaving 7 bases between. CDR1 and CDR2 from the germline V gene are SGHDT and YYEEEE. The CDR3 loop reads CASSFRATEAFF. In DNA form, the CDR3 reads TGTGCCAGCAGCTTCAGAGCTACTGAAGCTTTCTTT.

This clonotype was counted at least ten times. This sequence joins TRBV11-3 and TRBJ2-7, with unresolved D. The CDR3 loop spans 12 amino acids. Trimming shortened V by 4 bases and J by 0 bases, and 4 bases separated the two germline ends. The V gene's germline CDR1 is SGHNT and CDR2 YENEEA. The CDR3 here is CASSSLSYEQYF. The CDR3 region has the DNA TGTGCCAGCAGCTCCCTCTCCTACGAGCAGTACTTC.

This clonotype showed up many times. The rearrangement links TRBV5-4 to TRBJ1-2; D perhaps matches TRBD1 (6 bases). This CDR3 region has 12 residues. Trimming cost V 5 bases and J 6 bases, with 11 bases left between them. CDR1 SGHNT and CDR2 YYREEE come from the germline V gene (reference sequence). This CDR3 reads CASRKPGDGYTF. DNA for the CDR3: TGTGCCAGCAGGAAACCAGGGGATGGCTACACCTTC.

This clonotype was counted only a few times. J is TRBJ1-5 and V is TRBV10-3, with D unresolved. V lost 7 bases, J lost 0 bases, and 7 bases lay in between. The CDR3 is 13 amino acids. Looked up from germline, CDR1 is ENHRY and CDR2 is SYGVKD. The CDR3 spells CAITGDSNQPQHF. The DNA for the CDR3 is TGTGCCATCACCGGGGATAGCAATCAGCCCCAGCATTTT.